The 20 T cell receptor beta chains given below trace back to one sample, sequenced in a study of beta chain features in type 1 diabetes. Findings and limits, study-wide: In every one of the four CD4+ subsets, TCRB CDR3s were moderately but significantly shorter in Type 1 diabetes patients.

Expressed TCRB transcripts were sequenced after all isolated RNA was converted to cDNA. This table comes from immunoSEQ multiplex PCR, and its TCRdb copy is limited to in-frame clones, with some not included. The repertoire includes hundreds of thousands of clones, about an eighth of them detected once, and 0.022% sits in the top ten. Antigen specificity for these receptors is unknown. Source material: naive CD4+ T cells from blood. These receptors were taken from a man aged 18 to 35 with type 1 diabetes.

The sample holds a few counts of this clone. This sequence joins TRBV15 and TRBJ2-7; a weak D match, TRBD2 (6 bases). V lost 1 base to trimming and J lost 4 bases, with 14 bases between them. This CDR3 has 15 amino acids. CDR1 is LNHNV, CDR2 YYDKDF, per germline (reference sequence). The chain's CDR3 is CATSRAAGRGYEQYF. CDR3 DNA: TGTGCCACCAGCAGAGCTGCGGGGCGTGGGTACGAGCAGTACTTC.

Here the CDR3 reads CASSRPGAVYSNQPQHF. In DNA, the CDR3 is TGTGCCAGCAGCCGACCCGGGGCAGTCTATAGCAATCAGCCCCAGCATTTT. This chain links TRBV7-2 with TRBJ1-5, with a weak D call TRBD1 (5 bases). Germline loops: CDR1 SGHTA, CDR2 FQGNSA. The CDR3 extends over 17 amino acids. The germline V and J ends were trimmed by 5 bases and 0 bases, with 17 bases remaining between them.

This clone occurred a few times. DNA for the CDR3: TGTGCCAGCAGCTTCCCGCCGGGAAACACTGAAGCTTTCTTT. This codes for CASSFPPGNTEAFF. This chain connects TRBV11-2 to TRBJ1-1; D is uncertain. Germline V CDR1 and CDR2: SGHAT, FQNNGV. V was clipped by 3 bases and J by 2 bases, with 10 bases between them. This CDR3 comprises 14 residues.

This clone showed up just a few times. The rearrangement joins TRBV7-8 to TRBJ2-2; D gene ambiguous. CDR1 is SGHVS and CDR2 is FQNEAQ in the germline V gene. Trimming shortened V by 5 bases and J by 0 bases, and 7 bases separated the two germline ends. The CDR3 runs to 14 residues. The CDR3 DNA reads TGTGCCAGCAGCCCCCTCGCGAACACCGGGGAGCTGTTTTTT. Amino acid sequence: CASSPLANTGELFF.

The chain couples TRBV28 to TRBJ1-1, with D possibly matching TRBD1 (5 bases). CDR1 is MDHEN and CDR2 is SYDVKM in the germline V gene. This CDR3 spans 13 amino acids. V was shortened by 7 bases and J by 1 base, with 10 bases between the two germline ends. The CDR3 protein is CASNPTENTEAFF. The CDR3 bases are TGTGCCAGCAACCCGACAGAGAACACTGAAGCTTTCTTT.

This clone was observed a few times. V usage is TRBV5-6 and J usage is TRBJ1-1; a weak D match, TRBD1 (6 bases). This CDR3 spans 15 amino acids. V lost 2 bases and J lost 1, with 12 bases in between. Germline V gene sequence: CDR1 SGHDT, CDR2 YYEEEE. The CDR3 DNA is TGTGCCAGCAGCTTCGTGGGGGCGGCGAACACTGAAGCTTTCTTT. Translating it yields CASSFVGAANTEAFF.

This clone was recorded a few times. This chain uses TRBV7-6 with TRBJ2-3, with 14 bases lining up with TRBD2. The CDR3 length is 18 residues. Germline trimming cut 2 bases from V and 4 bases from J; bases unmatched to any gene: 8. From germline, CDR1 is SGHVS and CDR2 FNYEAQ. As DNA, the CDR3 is TGTGCCAGCAGCTTATGGACTAGCGGGGGGCTGAGCCCAGATACGCAGTATTTT. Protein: CASSLWTSGGLSPDTQYF.

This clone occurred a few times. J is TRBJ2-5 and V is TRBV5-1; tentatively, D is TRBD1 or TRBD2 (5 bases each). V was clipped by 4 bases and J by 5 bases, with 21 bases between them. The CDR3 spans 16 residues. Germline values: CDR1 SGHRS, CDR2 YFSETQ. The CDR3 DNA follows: TGCGCCAGCAGCCGTCAGGGAGCAAAGGATGGGGAGACCCAGTACTTC. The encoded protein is CASSRQGAKDGETQYF.

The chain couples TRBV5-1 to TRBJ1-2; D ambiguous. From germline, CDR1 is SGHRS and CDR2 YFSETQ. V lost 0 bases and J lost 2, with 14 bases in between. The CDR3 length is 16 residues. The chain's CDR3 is CASSLGRQVSNYGYTF. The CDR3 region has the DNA TGCGCCAGCAGCTTGGGTCGTCAGGTATCCAACTATGGCTACACCTTC. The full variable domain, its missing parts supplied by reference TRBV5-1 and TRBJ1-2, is KAGVTQTPRYLIKTRGQQVTLSCSPISGHRSVSWYQQTPGQGLQFLFEYFSETQRNKGNFPGRFSGRQFSNSRSEMNVSTLELGDSALYLCASSLGRQVSNYGYTFGSGTRLTVV.

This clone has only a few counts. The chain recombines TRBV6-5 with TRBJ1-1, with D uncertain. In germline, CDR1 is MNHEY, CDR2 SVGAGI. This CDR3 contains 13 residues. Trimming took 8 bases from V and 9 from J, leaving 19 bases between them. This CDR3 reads CASLYTASGKAFF. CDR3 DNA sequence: TGTGCCAGCCTTTACACAGCCTCTGGTAAAGCTTTCTTT.

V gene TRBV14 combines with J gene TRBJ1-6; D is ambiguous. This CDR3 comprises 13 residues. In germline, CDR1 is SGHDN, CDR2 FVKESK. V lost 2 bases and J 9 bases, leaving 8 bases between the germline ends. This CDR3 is CASSQRGISPLHF. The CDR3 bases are TGTGCCAGCAGCCAAAGAGGTATTTCACCCCTCCACTTT.

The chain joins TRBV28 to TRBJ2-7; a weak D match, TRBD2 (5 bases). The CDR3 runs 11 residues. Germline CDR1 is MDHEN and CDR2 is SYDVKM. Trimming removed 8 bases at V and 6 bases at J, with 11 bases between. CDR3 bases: TGTGCCAGCCTGGGAGAAACCGAGCAGTACTTC. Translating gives CASLGETEQYF.

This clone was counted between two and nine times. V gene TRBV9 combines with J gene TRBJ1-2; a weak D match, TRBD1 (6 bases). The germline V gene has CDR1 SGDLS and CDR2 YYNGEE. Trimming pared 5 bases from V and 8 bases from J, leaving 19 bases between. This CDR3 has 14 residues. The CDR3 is CASRTTGTRYGYTF. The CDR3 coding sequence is TGTGCCAGCAGGACCACCGGGACACGCTACGGCTACACCTTC.

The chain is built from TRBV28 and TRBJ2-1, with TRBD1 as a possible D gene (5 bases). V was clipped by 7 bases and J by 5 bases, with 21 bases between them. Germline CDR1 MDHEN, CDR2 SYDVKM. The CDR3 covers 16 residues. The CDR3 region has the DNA TGTGCCAGCATCATAGGTGGGGAAGGCAGGGACAATGAGCAGTTCTTC. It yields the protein CASIIGGEGRDNEQFF.

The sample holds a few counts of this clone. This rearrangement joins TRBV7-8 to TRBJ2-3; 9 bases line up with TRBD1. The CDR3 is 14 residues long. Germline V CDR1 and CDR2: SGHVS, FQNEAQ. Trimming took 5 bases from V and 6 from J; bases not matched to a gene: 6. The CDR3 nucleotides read TGTGCCAGCAGCGGATACAGGGGGCTTGATACGCAGTATTTT. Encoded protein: CASSGYRGLDTQYF. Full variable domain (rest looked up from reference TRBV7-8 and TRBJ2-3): GAGVSQSPRYKVAKRGQDVALRCDPISGHVSLFWYQQALGQGPEFLTYFQNEAQLDKSGLPSDRFFAERPEGSVSTLKIQRTQQEDSAVYLCASSGYRGLDTQYFGPGTRLTVL.

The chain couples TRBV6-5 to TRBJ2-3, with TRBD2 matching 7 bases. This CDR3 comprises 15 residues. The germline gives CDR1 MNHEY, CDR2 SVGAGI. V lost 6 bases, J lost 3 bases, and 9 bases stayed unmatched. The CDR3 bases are TGTGCCAGCAGCGCAGCGGGGCTGCAAACAGATACGCAGTATTTT. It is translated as CASSAAGLQTDTQYF.

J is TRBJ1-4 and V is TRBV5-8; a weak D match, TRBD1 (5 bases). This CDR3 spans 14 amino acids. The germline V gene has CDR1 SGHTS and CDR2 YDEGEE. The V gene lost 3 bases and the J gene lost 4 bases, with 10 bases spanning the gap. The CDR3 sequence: CASSSGLFNEKLFF. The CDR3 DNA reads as TGTGCCAGCAGCTCGGGACTCTTTAATGAAAAACTGTTTTTT.

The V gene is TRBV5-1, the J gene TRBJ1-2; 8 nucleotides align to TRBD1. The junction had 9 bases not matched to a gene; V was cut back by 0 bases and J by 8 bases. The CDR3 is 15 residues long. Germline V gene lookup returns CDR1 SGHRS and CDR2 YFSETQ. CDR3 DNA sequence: TGCGCCAGCAGCTTGGTTGGCAGGGGGCGTGAAGGCTACACCTTC. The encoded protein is CASSLVGRGREGYTF.

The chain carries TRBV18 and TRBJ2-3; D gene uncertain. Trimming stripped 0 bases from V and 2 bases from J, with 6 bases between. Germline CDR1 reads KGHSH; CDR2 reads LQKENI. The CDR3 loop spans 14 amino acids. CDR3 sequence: CASSPPALTDTQYF. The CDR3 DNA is TGTGCCAGCTCACCACCGGCCCTCACAGATACGCAGTATTTT.

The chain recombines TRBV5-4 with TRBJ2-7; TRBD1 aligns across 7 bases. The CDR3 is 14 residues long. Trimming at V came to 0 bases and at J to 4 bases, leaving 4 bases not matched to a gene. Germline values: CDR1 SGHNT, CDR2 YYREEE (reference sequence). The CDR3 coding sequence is TGTGCCAGCAGCTTGGCGGGACAGACGTACGAGCAGTACTTC. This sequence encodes CASSLAGQTYEQYF.